A single sample is the source of the 24 T cell receptor beta chains below, sequenced in a study of spatial heterogeneity in lung cancer. The sample's time point: sample taken at primary tumor resection. Whole RNA, isolated from tumor, nontumor lung or frozen PBMC, was sequenced without prior sorting. TCRdb used MiXCR to reprocess the 5' RACE reads, holding one entry per CDR3 protein. The sample consists of around 3,900 distinct CDR3 sequences, approximately 15% of them appearing once. Sequencing was performed on PBMCs, taken at surgery. The receptors shown here come from a male donor with early-stage non-small cell lung cancer.

This clonotype has a count of ten or more. The gene calls are TRBV29-1 and TRBJ2-1; D gene unclear. The germline CDR1 and CDR2 sequences are SQVTM and ANQGSEA. The CDR3 sequence is 16 residues long. Trimming shortened V by 5 bases and J by 0 bases, and 17 bases separated the two germline ends. DNA for the CDR3: TGCAGCGTTCCCAACGGACCCGCGAGCTCCTACAATGAGCAGTTCTTC. Protein product: CSVPNGPASSYNEQFF.

This clonotype was found many times. The rearrangement joins TRBV29-1 to TRBJ2-1, with D hard to call. V dropped 4 bases and J dropped 0 bases, with 10 bases sitting between them. The CDR3 consists of 14 residues. Germline values: CDR1 SQVTM, CDR2 ANQGSEA. Here the CDR3 DNA reads TGCAGCGTTGGATCCGAGAGCTCCTACAATGAGCAGTTCTTC. Its translation: CSVGSESSYNEQFF.

In its sample, this clonotype was seen many times. This chain connects TRBV20-1 to TRBJ2-7; the D gene is possibly TRBD1 (5 bases). This CDR3 spans 13 amino acids. Germline-derived CDR1 and CDR2 are DFQATT and SNEGSKA (reference sequence). Trimming took off 0 bases at V and 0 bases at J, with 6 bases between the two ends. The CDR3 is CSARETVSYEQYF. The CDR3 coding sequence is TGCAGTGCTAGAGAGACAGTCTCCTACGAGCAGTACTTC.

At least ten counts were recorded for this clonotype. The V and J genes are TRBV19 and TRBJ2-1; 8 bases line up with TRBD2. The CDR3 covers 12 residues. CDR1 and CDR2 (germline): LNHDA, SQIVND (reference sequence). The CDR3, as DNA: TGTGCTTCCGGGAGGGGCTACAATGAGCAGTTCTTC. It encodes CASGRGYNEQFF.

This clonotype occurred many times. The chain recombines TRBV16 with TRBJ1-6; no reliable D call. Looked up from germline, CDR1 is KGHSY and CDR2 is FQNENV. This CDR3 region has 12 residues. Trimming removed 0 bases from V and 12 bases from J, with 6 bases in between. CDR3 protein: CASSQSGGPLHF. The CDR3 DNA is TGTGCCAGCAGCCAATCGGGTGGACCCCTCCACTTT.

This clonotype has ten or more counts. The genes are TRBV19 and TRBJ2-1, with 10 bases that match TRBD1. The germline V gene has CDR1 LNHDA and CDR2 SQIVND (reference sequence). J was trimmed by 4 bases and V by 3 bases; bases with no gene match: 3. CDR3 length: 15 amino acids. The CDR3 reads CASSMGDRGYNEQFF. The CDR3 DNA sequence: TGTGCCAGTAGTATGGGGGACAGGGGTTACAATGAGCAGTTCTTC.

This clonotype was picked up many times. The V call is TRBV20-1, the J call TRBJ2-1, with a tentative D call TRBD1 (5 bases). Germline CDR1 and CDR2: DFQATT and SNEGSKA (reference sequence). The CDR3 contains 16 residues. The V and J ends lost 5 bases and 5 bases respectively, with 22 bases between them. CDR3 nucleotides: TGCAGTGCTGGCAGGGTTTCGTCCGGTCTTAACAATGAGCAGTTCTTC. Translating gives CSAGRVSSGLNNEQFF.

This clonotype was seen many times. J is TRBJ2-7 and V is TRBV2; the D gene is possibly TRBD1 (6 bases). The CDR3 runs 16 residues. CDR1 SNHLY and CDR2 FYNNEI come from the germline V gene. V lost 4 bases and J 0 bases, leaving 16 bases between the germline ends. CDR3 in amino acids: CASSGTALPFSYEQYF. The CDR3 bases are TGTGCCAGCAGTGGGACAGCTCTTCCCTTCTCCTACGAGCAGTACTTC.

In its sample, this clonotype was seen many times. The rearrangement joins TRBV7-9 to TRBJ2-7; D is uncertain. The CDR3 has 12 amino acids. Looked up from germline, CDR1 is SEHNR and CDR2 is FQNEAQ (reference sequence). V was pared by 3 bases and J by 2 bases, with 5 bases between. CDR3 loop: CASSLGTYEQYF. The CDR3 DNA follows: TGTGCCAGCAGCTTGGGCACCTACGAGCAGTACTTC.

At least ten counts were recorded for this clonotype. The chain carries TRBV6-6 and TRBJ1-5; a weak D match, TRBD1 (6 bases). The CDR3 extends over 16 amino acids. V was cut by 2 bases and J by 6 bases, with 17 bases left in between. Germline lookup yields CDR1 MNHNY and CDR2 SVGAGI (reference sequence). The CDR3 loop is CASSYTSQGKGQPQHF. CDR3 bases: TGTGCCAGCAGTTACACCAGCCAGGGGAAAGGTCAGCCCCAGCATTTT.

This clonotype was counted between two and nine times. V usage is TRBV3-1 and J usage is TRBJ2-1, with TRBD2 matching over 13 bases. Per germline, CDR1 LGHDT and CDR2 YNNKEL (reference sequence). The ends lost 4 bases at V and 6 bases at J; junction bases unmatched: 0. CDR3 length: 14 residues. CDR3 amino acids: CASSRTSGGNEQFF. DNA for the CDR3: TGTGCCAGCAGCCGGACTAGCGGGGGCAATGAGCAGTTCTTC.

The rearrangement links TRBV3-1 to TRBJ2-7; the match to TRBD1 covers 8 bases. Germline values: CDR1 LGHDT, CDR2 YNNKEL (reference sequence). V shed 2 bases, J shed 2 bases, and the junction held 5 bases outside the gene matches. This CDR3 has 15 amino acids. The CDR3 nucleotides read TGTGCCAGCAGCCAACCCGGGACAGGCACCTACGAGCAGTACTTC. This codes for CASSQPGTGTYEQYF.

This clonotype was seen only a few times. This rearrangement joins TRBV6-2 or TRBV6-3 to TRBJ2-5; D is possibly TRBD2 (7 bases). Trimming pared 4 bases from V and 5 bases from J, leaving 14 bases between. This CDR3 spans 14 amino acids. CDR1 is MNHEY, CDR2 SVGEGT, per germline. The CDR3 is CASSSPGGAETQYF. The CDR3, as DNA: TGTGCCAGCAGTTCCCCGGGGGGCGCGGAGACCCAGTACTTC.

This clonotype came up a few times. The rearrangement links TRBV4-3 to TRBJ2-7, with 8 bases aligning to TRBD2. Unmatched junction bases numbered 10, after V lost 4 bases and J lost 5 bases. This CDR3 spans 15 amino acids. Germline-derived CDR1 and CDR2 are LGHNA and YSLEER. The CDR3 DNA reads as TGCGCCAGCAGCCGTGATAGCGGGAATGGTAACGAGCAGTACTTC. It specifies CASSRDSGNGNEQYF.

This clonotype showed up many times. The rearrangement links TRBV24-1 to TRBJ2-4, with a weak D call TRBD2 (6 bases). Germline V gene sequence: CDR1 KGHDR, CDR2 SFDVKD. The CDR3 runs to 16 residues. The V and J ends lost 2 bases and 4 bases respectively, with 14 bases between them. CDR3 nucleotides: TGTGCCACCAGTGATTCCGGGCGGGGCCCTAAAAACATTCAGTACTTC. Translation gives CATSDSGRGPKNIQYF.

The chain couples TRBV6-4 to TRBJ2-1; TRBD2 aligns across 10 bases. Germline V gene data show CDR1 as MRHNA and CDR2 as SNTAGT. The CDR3 contains 15 residues. Germline trimming cut 0 bases from V and 6 bases from J; bases unmatched to any gene: 2. CDR3 nucleotides: TGTGCCAGCAGTGACTCAGCGGGGGGGGGCAATGAGCAGTTCTTC. Protein: CASSDSAGGGNEQFF.

By sample fraction, this clonotype is medium-sized (0.01 to 0.1%). This sequence joins TRBV20-1 and TRBJ1-4, with D hard to call. Germline V CDR1 and CDR2: DFQATT, SNEGSKA (reference sequence). The CDR3 sequence is 12 residues long. Trimming shortened V by 1 base and J by 10 bases, and 10 bases separated the two germline ends. In nucleotides, the CDR3 is TGCAGTGCTAGAGTGATTGAAGGAAAACTGTTTTTT. It encodes CSARVIEGKLFF.

The rearrangement joins TRBV4-1 to TRBJ1-2, with D uncertain. Germline V gene data show CDR1 as MGHRA and CDR2 as YSYEKL. Trimming cost V 0 bases and J 12 bases, with 11 bases left between them. CDR3 length: 12 residues. The CDR3 DNA follows: TGCGCCAGCAGCCAAGATGGGAGGGTAAACACCTTC. It translates to CASSQDGRVNTF.

The V call is TRBV4-1, the J call TRBJ2-5; the match to TRBD1 covers 8 bases. The V gene's germline CDR1 is MGHRA and CDR2 YSYEKL. This CDR3 has 16 residues. V was clipped by 3 bases and J by 3 bases; unmatched bases: 9. CDR3 sequence: CASSQPMTGVEETQYF. The CDR3, as DNA: TGCGCCAGCAGCCAGCCGATGACAGGGGTCGAAGAGACCCAGTACTTC.

This clonotype is deemed large. This chain links TRBV7-2 with TRBJ2-5; the match to TRBD2 covers 7 bases. V lost 2 bases, J lost 1 base, and 10 bases stayed unmatched. CDR3 length: 17 residues. Germline V lookup: CDR1 SGHTA, CDR2 FQGNSA. The chain's CDR3 is CASSLRGGPRGQETQYF. The CDR3, as DNA: TGTGCCAGCAGCTTACGGGGAGGGCCAAGGGGCCAAGAGACCCAGTACTTC.

The CDR3 bases are TGTGCCAGCAGCACCGGCGGAGCGTCTAGTGGCTACACCTTC. As protein: CASSTGGASSGYTF. The chain combines TRBV6-9 with TRBJ1-2; D is unclear. Germline V gene lookup returns CDR1 MNHGY and CDR2 SVAAGI. CDR3 size: 14 residues. Trimming pared 6 bases from V and 7 bases from J, leaving 18 bases between.

This clonotype has at least ten counts. V is TRBV7-2 and J is TRBJ1-6; weak D call: TRBD1 (5 bases). Trimming removed 1 base at V and 5 bases at J, with 6 bases between. Germline V gene data show CDR1 as SGHTA and CDR2 as FQGNSA. This CDR3 is 14 amino acids long. The CDR3 DNA follows: TGTGCCAGCAGCTTAGGGACAAATAATTCACCCCTCCACTTT. Residues: CASSLGTNNSPLHF.

This clonotype was counted once. The chain joins TRBV6-2 or TRBV6-3 to TRBJ2-7; unclear D gene. Deletions cut 6 bases from V and 0 bases from J, with 9 bases between. Germline V gene lookup returns CDR1 MNHEY and CDR2 SVGEGT. The CDR3 runs 13 residues. The CDR3 reads CASRDPPSYEQYF. The CDR3 coding sequence is TGTGCCAGCAGGGACCCCCCCTCCTACGAGCAGTACTTC.

This clonotype was detected many times. The CDR3 reads CASSWDREQFF. The CDR3, as DNA: TGCGCCAGCAGCTGGGACCGAGAGCAGTTCTTC. The chain joins TRBV5-1 to TRBJ2-1, with D perhaps assigned TRBD1 or TRBD2 (5 bases each). The V and J ends lost 3 bases and 10 bases respectively, with 8 bases between them. CDR1 is SGHRS and CDR2 is YFSETQ in the germline V gene. The CDR3 is made up of 11 amino acids.